This T cell receptor (beta chain) was retrieved from a study of T cells in localized non-small cell lung cancer. Concerning this clone itself: Its antigen is still unknown.

Study findings and constraints: Heterogeneity is still possible, as just one tumor region was sequenced. In adjacent lung appeared a median around 57 of the top 100 tumor clones. Longer survival (overall) was linked to higher T cell density in blood. Among the tissues sampled, uninvolved adjacent lung had the highest T cell clonality, above tumor.

TCRdb's copy holds only in-frame clones and misses some; the assay was immunoSEQ multiplex PCR. Of about 70,000 clones listed, approximately 84% are singletons. The receptor was derived from a female donor older than 55 with stage I lung adenocarcinoma. This specimen was peripheral blood, taken before any cancer treatment.

The CDR3 DNA follows: TGTGCCAGCTCGGGCCCTGCAGGCGGCTACACCTTC. This encodes CASSGPAGGYTF. The chain couples TRBV7-9 to TRBJ1-2; D unresolved. CDR1 SEHNR and CDR2 FQNEAQ come from the germline V gene (reference sequence). V gave up 8 bases and J gave up 8 bases, with 15 bases separating them. The CDR3 has 12 residues.